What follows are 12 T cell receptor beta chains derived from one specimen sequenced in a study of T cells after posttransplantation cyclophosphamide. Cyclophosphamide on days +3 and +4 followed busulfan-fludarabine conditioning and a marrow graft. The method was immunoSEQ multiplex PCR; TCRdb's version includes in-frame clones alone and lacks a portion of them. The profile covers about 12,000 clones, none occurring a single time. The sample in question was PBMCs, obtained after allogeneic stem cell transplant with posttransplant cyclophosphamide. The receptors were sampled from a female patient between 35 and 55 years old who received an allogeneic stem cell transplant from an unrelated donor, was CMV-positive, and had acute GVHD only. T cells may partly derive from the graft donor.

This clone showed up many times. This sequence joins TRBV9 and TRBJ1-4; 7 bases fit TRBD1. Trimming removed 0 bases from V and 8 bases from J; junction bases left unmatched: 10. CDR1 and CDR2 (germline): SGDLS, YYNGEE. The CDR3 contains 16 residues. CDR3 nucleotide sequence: TGTGCCAGCAGCGTAGAGATGTACAGGGGAGGCGAAAAACTGTTTTTT. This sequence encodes CASSVEMYRGGEKLFF.

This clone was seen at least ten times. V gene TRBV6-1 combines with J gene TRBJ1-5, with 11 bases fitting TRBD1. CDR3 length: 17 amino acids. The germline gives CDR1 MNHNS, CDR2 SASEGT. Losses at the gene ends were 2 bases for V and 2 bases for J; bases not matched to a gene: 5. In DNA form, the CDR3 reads TGTGCCAGCAGTGAAAGTTGGGACAGGGGGGGCAATCAGCCCCAGCATTTT. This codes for CASSESWDRGGNQPQHF.

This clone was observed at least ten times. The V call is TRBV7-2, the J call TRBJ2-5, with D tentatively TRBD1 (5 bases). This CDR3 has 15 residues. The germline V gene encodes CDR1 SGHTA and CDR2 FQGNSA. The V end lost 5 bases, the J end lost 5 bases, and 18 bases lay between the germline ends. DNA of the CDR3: TGTGCCAGCAGCCTCAGGGTGGCTTTGAGGGAGACCCAGTACTTC. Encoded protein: CASSLRVALRETQYF.

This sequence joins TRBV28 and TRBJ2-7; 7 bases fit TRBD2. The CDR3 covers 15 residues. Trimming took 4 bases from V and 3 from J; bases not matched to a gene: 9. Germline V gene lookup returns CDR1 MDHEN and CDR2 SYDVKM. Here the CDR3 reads CASSCRTRRDYEQYF. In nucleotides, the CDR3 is TGTGCCAGCAGTTGCCGGACTAGAAGAGACTACGAGCAGTACTTC.

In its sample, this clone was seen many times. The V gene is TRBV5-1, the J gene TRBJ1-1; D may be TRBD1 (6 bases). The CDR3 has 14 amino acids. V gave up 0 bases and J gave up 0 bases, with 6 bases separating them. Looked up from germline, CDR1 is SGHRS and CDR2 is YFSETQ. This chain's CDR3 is CASSLGQVNTEAFF. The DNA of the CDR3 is TGCGCCAGCAGCTTGGGACAGGTGAACACTGAAGCTTTCTTT.

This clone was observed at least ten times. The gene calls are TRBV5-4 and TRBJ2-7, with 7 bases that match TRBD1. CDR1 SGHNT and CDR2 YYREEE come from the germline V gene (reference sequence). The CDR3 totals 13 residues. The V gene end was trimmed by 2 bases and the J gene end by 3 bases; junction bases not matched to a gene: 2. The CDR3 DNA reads TGTGCCAGCAGCTTCGCAGGGGGCTACGAGCAGTACTTC. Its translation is CASSFAGGYEQYF. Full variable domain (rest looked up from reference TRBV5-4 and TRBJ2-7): ETGVTQSPTHLIKTRGQQVTLRCSSQSGHNTVSWYQQALGQGPQFIFQYYREEENGRGNFPPRFSGLQFPNYSSELNVNALELDDSALYLCASSFAGGYEQYFGPGTRLTVT.

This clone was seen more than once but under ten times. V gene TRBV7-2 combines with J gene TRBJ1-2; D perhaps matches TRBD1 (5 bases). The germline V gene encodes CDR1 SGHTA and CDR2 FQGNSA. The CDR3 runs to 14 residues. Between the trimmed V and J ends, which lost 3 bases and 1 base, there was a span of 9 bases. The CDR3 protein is CASSFLDSNYGYTF. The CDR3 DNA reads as TGTGCCAGCAGCTTTCTCGACAGTAACTATGGCTACACCTTC.

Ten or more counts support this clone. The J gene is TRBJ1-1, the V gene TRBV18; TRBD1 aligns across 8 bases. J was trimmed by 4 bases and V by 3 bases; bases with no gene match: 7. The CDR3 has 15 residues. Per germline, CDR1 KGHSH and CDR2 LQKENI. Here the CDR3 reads CASSPGQELITEAFF. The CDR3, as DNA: TGTGCCAGCTCACCGGGACAGGAATTGATCACTGAAGCTTTCTTT.

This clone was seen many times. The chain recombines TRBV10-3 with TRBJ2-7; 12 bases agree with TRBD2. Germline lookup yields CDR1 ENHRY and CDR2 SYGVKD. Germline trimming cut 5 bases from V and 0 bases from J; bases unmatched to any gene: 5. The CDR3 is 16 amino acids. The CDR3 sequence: CAISRLAGVSSYEQYF. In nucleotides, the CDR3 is TGTGCCATCAGTCGACTAGCGGGGGTGAGCTCCTACGAGCAGTACTTC.

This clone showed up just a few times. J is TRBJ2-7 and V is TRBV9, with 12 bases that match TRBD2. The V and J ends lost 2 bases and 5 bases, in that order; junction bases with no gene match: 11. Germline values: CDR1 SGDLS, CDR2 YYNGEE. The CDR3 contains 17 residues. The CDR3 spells CASSVGTGTSGFDEQYF. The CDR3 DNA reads TGTGCCAGCAGCGTGGGGACAGGGACTAGCGGGTTCGACGAGCAGTACTTC.

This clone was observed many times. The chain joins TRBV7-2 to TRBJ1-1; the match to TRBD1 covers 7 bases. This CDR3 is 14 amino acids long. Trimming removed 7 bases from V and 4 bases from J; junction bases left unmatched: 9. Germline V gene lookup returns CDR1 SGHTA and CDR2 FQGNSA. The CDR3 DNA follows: TGTGCCAGCACCCTAGACAGGGTGGCCACTGAAGCTTTCTTT. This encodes CASTLDRVATEAFF.

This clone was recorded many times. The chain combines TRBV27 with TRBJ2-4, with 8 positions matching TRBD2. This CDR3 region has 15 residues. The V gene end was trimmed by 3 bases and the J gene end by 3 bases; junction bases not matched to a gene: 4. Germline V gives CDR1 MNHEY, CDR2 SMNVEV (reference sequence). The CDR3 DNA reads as TGTGCCAGCAGTTTCTTGGGACTAGGCAAAAACATTCAGTACTTC. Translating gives CASSFLGLGKNIQYF.